These 4 T cell receptor beta chains share one sample of origin, sequenced in a study of blood T cell repertoires in COVID-19. Using immunoSEQ multiplex PCR, the repertoire was profiled, and TCRdb retains in-frame clones only, with some absent. The table lists hundreds of thousands of clones, around 90% of them singletons. The sequenced material came from peripheral blood. These receptors originate from a woman aged 35 to 49 who had recovered from COVID-19.

Written as DNA, the CDR3 is TGTGCCAGTAGGGCAGGGGGAGGCTACACCTTC. It codes for CASRAGGGYTF. This chain links TRBV19 with TRBJ1-2; 7 bases align to TRBD1. V lost 6 bases and J lost 8; bases outside the gene matches: 3. The CDR3 is 11 amino acids. CDR1 is LNHDA, CDR2 SQIVND, per germline (reference sequence). Supplemented by reference TRBV19 and TRBJ1-2, the full variable domain reads DGGITQSPKYLFRKEGQNVTLSCEQNLNHDAMYWYRQDPGQGLRLIYYSQIVNDFQKGDIAEGYSVSREKKESFPLTVTSAQKNPTAFYLCASRAGGGYTFGSGTRLTVV.

The chain is built from TRBV6-5 and TRBJ2-5; 9 positions match TRBD2. From germline, CDR1 is MNHEY and CDR2 SVGAGI. This CDR3 contains 15 residues. The V gene end was trimmed by 6 bases and the J gene end by 7 bases; junction bases not matched to a gene: 12. CDR3 region: CASRAGPAGGGTQYF. The CDR3 nucleotides are TGTGCCAGCAGGGCCGGGCCCGCGGGAGGGGGGACCCAGTACTTC.

The chain recombines TRBV7-9 with TRBJ2-1; TRBD2 matches 16 bases. Losses at the gene ends were 5 bases for V and 6 bases for J; bases not matched to a gene: 10. The length of the CDR3 is 18 residues. The V gene's germline CDR1 is SEHNR and CDR2 FQNEAQ (reference sequence). CDR3 protein: CASSIRGTSGRALNEQFF. The CDR3 DNA reads as TGTGCCAGCAGCATTAGGGGGACTAGCGGGAGGGCGCTCAATGAGCAGTTCTTC.

The genes are TRBV25-1 and TRBJ2-4; unclear D gene. The V end lost 5 bases, the J end lost 8 bases, and 13 bases lay between the germline ends. Germline CDR1 MGHDK, CDR2 SYGVNS. The CDR3 contains 13 residues. The CDR3 DNA reads TGTGCCAGCAGTCCCCCCCCCGAGGACATTCAGTACTTC. Encoded protein: CASSPPPEDIQYF.